This paragraph reports one T cell receptor beta chain. CDR3 length: 15 amino acids. Per germline, CDR1 MNHEY and CDR2 SMNVEV (reference sequence). V lost 6 bases, J lost 2 bases, and 8 bases stayed unmatched. The sample belongs to a study of T cell changes during pregnancy in multiple sclerosis. TCRdb keeps only in-frame clones here, not all; method: immunoSEQ multiplex PCR. The table records 50,000 or so clones, approximately 93% of them present only once. The clonotype was recovered from a female donor with multiple sclerosis, enrolled in a pregnancy study. This specimen was peripheral blood, taken in the second trimester of pregnancy. The V and J genes are TRBV27 and TRBJ2-3, with 7 bases fitting TRBD2. The CDR3 loop reads CASRGGAGITDTQYF. The DNA for the CDR3 is TGTGCCAGCAGGGGAGGGGCAGGGATCACAGATACGCAGTATTTT.